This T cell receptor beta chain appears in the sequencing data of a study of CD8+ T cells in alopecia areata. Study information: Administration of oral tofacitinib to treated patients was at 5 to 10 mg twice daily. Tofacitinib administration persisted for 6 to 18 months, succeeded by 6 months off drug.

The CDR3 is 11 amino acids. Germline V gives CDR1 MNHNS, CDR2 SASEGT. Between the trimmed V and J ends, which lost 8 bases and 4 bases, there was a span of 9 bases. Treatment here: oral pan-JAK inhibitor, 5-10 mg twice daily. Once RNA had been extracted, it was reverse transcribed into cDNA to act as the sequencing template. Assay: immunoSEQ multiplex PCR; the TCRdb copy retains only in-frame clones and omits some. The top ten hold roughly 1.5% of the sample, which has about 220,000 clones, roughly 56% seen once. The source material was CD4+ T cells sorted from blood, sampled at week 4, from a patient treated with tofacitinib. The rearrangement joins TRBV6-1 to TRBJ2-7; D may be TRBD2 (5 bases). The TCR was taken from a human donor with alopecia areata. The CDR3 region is CASDLAYEQYF. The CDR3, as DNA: TGTGCCAGCGACCTAGCTTACGAGCAGTACTTC.